Described below is a single TCR beta chain sequence and its context. This clonotype is deemed medium-sized (0.01 to 0.1%). Its binding antigen is unknown. Base qualities are not recorded, but no much larger clone differs from it by a single base. This sample was taken from a study of regulatory and conventional T cells in breast cancer (dated by TCRdb to the mid-2010s). Libraries were built with PCR. Instrument on record: Illumina MiSeq. TCRdb ran its own pipeline on the public reads, namely fastp trimming at Q25 and MiXCR clone calling, and kept in-frame beta chains. Duplicate CDR3 protein sequences are folded into a single record with the most common DNA and genes. For this sample the table gives over 15,000 distinct CDR3 sequences, of which about 32% were detected only once. The ten largest clonotypes hold roughly 1.5% of the sample. From the germline V gene (reference sequence), CDR1 is LNHDA and CDR2 is SQIVND. The CDR3 runs 11 residues from the cysteine to the phenylalanine. Here the CDR3 DNA is all that survives: 33 bases in frame from base 1. Trimming accounts for 9 bases at V and 6 bases at J, while the number of junction bases matched to no gene is 4.

Material for sequencing was conventional T cells from blood. This sequence was found in a female donor in good health. Here the chain combines TRBV19 and TRBJ1-2, with 7 junctional bases fitting TRBD1. The DNA sequence follows: TGTGCCAGCCGACAGGGAAATGGCTACACCTTC. Its product reads: CASRQGNGYTF. Joined to the reference TRBV19 and TRBJ1-2 proteins, this CDR3 gives the full variable domain: DGGITQSPKYLFRKEGQNVTLSCEQNLNHDAMYWYRQDPGQGLRLIYYSQIVNDFQKGDIAEGYSVSREKKESFPLTVTSAQKNPTAFYLCASRQGNGYTFGSGTRLTVV.